The 30 T cell receptor beta chains below come from one sample, sequenced in a study of response to subunit inactivated influenza vaccine. TCRdb reprocessed the RT-PCR reads via MiXCR and lists one record per CDR3 protein. The sample includes about 520,000 distinct CDR3 sequences, more than 7% of them seen just once. Sample: PBMCs from blood, taken roughly 24 months after vaccination. These receptors all come from a man aged 45 to 70 who received an inactivated influenza vaccine.

This chain links TRBV29-1 with TRBJ1-4; a weak D match, TRBD1 (5 bases). Germline V gene lookup returns CDR1 SQVTM and CDR2 ANQGSEA. This CDR3 is built from 15 residues. The V gene lost 1 base and the J gene lost 5 bases, with 14 bases spanning the gap. This chain's CDR3 is CSVEGTGTGNEKLFF. In nucleotides, the CDR3 is TGCAGCGTTGAAGGAACCGGGACGGGAAATGAAAAACTGTTTTTT.

This clonotype appeared a few times. The chain carries TRBV6-2 or TRBV6-3 and TRBJ2-7, with D maybe TRBD1 (6 bases). The CDR3 has 13 amino acids. CDR1 and CDR2 (germline): MNHEY, SVGEGT. V lost 6 bases and J 2 bases, leaving 11 bases between the germline ends. Here the CDR3 reads CASRVQGAYEQYF. For the CDR3, the DNA is TGTGCCAGCAGGGTACAGGGAGCCTACGAGCAGTACTTC.

This clonotype was picked up a small number of times. J is TRBJ1-1 and V is TRBV6-1; maybe TRBD1 (6 bases). V lost 6 bases to trimming and J lost 3 bases, with 11 bases between them. Germline-derived CDR1 and CDR2 are MNHNS and SASEGT. CDR3 size: 13 residues. The CDR3 DNA reads as TGTGCCAGCAGGCCAGGGGTTTACACTGAAGCTTTCTTT. Translation gives CASRPGVYTEAFF.

This clonotype was seen more than once but under ten times. The chain couples TRBV20-1 to TRBJ2-7; no reliable D call. The CDR3 has 12 amino acids. V lost 3 bases and J 5 bases, leaving 11 bases between the germline ends. CDR1 and CDR2 from the germline V gene are DFQATT and SNEGSKA (reference sequence). As DNA, the CDR3 is TGCAGTGCTAGGGCCCCACCCGACGAGCAGTACTTC. Translating gives CSARAPPDEQYF.

This clonotype was picked up a small number of times. The V call is TRBV5-1, the J call TRBJ1-1; 8 bases match TRBD1. The CDR3 spans 13 residues. The germline V gene encodes CDR1 SGHRS and CDR2 YFSETQ. Trimming cost V 7 bases and J 1 base; bases outside gene matches: 3. CDR3 sequence: CASGDRGNTEAFF. CDR3 DNA sequence: TGCGCCAGCGGCGACAGGGGGAACACTGAAGCTTTCTTT.

This clonotype was observed a handful of times. This chain joins TRBV5-6 and TRBJ2-7; 8 positions match TRBD1. The CDR3 runs to 15 residues. Trimming cost V 4 bases and J 1 base; bases outside gene matches: 7. Germline V gene lookup returns CDR1 SGHDT and CDR2 YYEEEE. The CDR3 nucleotides are TGTGCCAGCAGCCGAAATAGACAGGGGTCCTACGAGCAGTACTTC. Amino acid sequence: CASSRNRQGSYEQYF.

This clonotype was observed at least ten times. The V call is TRBV30, the J call TRBJ2-5, with 7 bases identical to TRBD1. Germline CDR1 is GTSNPN and CDR2 is SVGIG (reference sequence). After removal of 2 bases from V and 3 bases from J, the junction contained 9 bases not matched to a gene. The CDR3 length is 15 residues. CDR3 nucleotides: TGTGCCTGGAGTACCTCGGACAGGACAAAAGAGACCCAGTACTTC. Translated: CAWSTSDRTKETQYF.

This clonotype was observed many times. This chain links TRBV7-9 with TRBJ2-5, with D possibly TRBD1 on 8 matching bases. Germline lookup yields CDR1 SEHNR and CDR2 FQNEAQ (reference sequence). The CDR3 loop spans 15 amino acids. Trimming left V 4 bases short and J 5 bases short, with 17 bases between. Written as DNA, the CDR3 is TGTGCCAGCAGCTCGAACGGACAGGGAGGGGAGACCCAGTACTTC. As protein: CASSSNGQGGETQYF.

This clonotype was seen many times. The chain is built from TRBV11-2 and TRBJ2-1; 8 bases are shared with TRBD2. The CDR3 sequence is 15 residues long. The V segment lost 6 bases and the J segment 7 bases; nucleotides outside the gene matches: 11. Germline CDR1 reads SGHAT; CDR2 reads FQNNGV. The CDR3 loop reads CASRKPGGRGNEQFF. CDR3 nucleotide sequence: TGTGCCAGCAGGAAGCCGGGGGGGCGAGGAAATGAGCAGTTCTTC.

This clonotype has a count of ten or more. V usage is TRBV7-9 and J usage is TRBJ2-1; 9 nucleotides match TRBD1. The CDR3 runs 14 residues. The trim removed 5 bases at V and 8 bases at J, leaving 7 bases unmatched. The germline CDR1 and CDR2 sequences are SEHNR and FQNEAQ (reference sequence). The DNA of the CDR3 is TGTGCCAGCAGCCAAGACAGGGGGTACGATGAGCAGTTCTTC. Translating gives CASSQDRGYDEQFF. Full variable domain (remainder filled in from reference TRBV7-9 and TRBJ2-1): DTGVSQNPRHKITKRGQNVTFRCDPISEHNRLYWYRQTLGQGPEFLTYFQNEAQLEKSRLLSDRFSAERPKGSFSTLEIQRTEQGDSAMYLCASSQDRGYDEQFFGPGTRLTVL.

Ten or more counts support this clonotype. The V gene is TRBV5-1, the J gene TRBJ2-5, with D possibly matching TRBD2 (5 bases). The germline V gene encodes CDR1 SGHRS and CDR2 YFSETQ. This CDR3 is built from 14 residues. The V end lost 0 bases, the J end lost 2 bases, and 8 bases lay between the germline ends. The CDR3 here is CASSLVGEQETQYF. CDR3 nucleotide sequence: TGCGCCAGCAGCTTGGTTGGGGAGCAAGAGACCCAGTACTTC.

This clonotype was observed a few times. V gene TRBV15 combines with J gene TRBJ2-7, with D uncertain. The CDR3 extends over 13 amino acids. The germline V gene has CDR1 LNHNV and CDR2 YYDKDF (reference sequence). V lost 1 base, J lost 2 bases, and 6 bases lay in between. The CDR3 bases are TGTGCCACCAGCAGAGGCCTAGCCTACGAGCAGTACTTC. Its protein product is CATSRGLAYEQYF.

In this sample, this clonotype turned up a few times. The chain links TRBV14 to TRBJ2-7; no reliable D call. The length of the CDR3 is 15 residues. Germline V gene data show CDR1 as SGHDN and CDR2 as FVKESK. The ends were cut back, 0 bases at V and 2 bases at J, with 11 bases in the middle. The CDR3 DNA reads TGTGCCAGCAGCCAAGATTGGGCCCGAGCCTACGAGCAGTACTTC. Translating it yields CASSQDWARAYEQYF.

This chain uses TRBV3-1 with TRBJ2-5; TRBD1 matches 7 bases. The CDR3 length is 13 residues. The germline V gene has CDR1 LGHDT and CDR2 YNNKEL (reference sequence). V dropped 6 bases and J dropped 5; count of bases not matched to a gene: 6. CDR3 in amino acids: CASSHTGEETQYF. In DNA form, the CDR3 reads TGTGCCAGCAGTCATACAGGGGAGGAGACCCAGTACTTC.

The CDR3 bases are TGTGCCAGCAGCAAAAGAGGCAAGCGCACAGATACGCAGTATTTT. This encodes CASSKRGKRTDTQYF. This chain joins TRBV11-3 and TRBJ2-3; the D is unclear. Germline V gene lookup returns CDR1 SGHNT and CDR2 YENEEA. CDR3 length: 15 residues. The V and J ends lost 5 bases and 1 base respectively, with 13 bases between them.

This clonotype has more than one count but fewer than ten. An end of the junction does not agree with germline; a read error may underlie this. J is TRBJ2-1 and V is TRBV3-1; 10 positions match TRBD1. The CDR3 is made up of 18 amino acids. The germline V gene encodes CDR1 LGHDT and CDR2 YNNKEL (reference sequence). The CDR3 region has the DNA TGTGCCAGCAGCAAAGAGTTCCCCGGGACAGGGGTGGTTAATGAGCAGTTCTTC. This translates into CASSKEFPGTGVVNEQFF.

In its sample, this clonotype was seen a few times. V and J are TRBV25-1 and TRBJ1-6, with D tentatively TRBD1 (6 bases). Trimming left V 2 bases short and J 4 bases short, with 18 bases between. Looked up from germline, CDR1 is MGHDK and CDR2 is SYGVNS. The CDR3 extends over 18 amino acids. The DNA of the CDR3 is TGTGCCAGCAGTGAAGGGCCTGGGCGGACAGTTTATAATTCACCCCTCCACTTT. This encodes CASSEGPGRTVYNSPLHF.

This clonotype was observed many times. The chain recombines TRBV29-1 with TRBJ2-2; no definite D call. The CDR3 length is 13 residues. Germline-derived CDR1 and CDR2 are SQVTM and ANQGSEA. Trimming left V 7 bases short and J 3 bases short, with 12 bases between. For the CDR3, the DNA is TGCAGCGCCAAGGACGAGGACACCGGGGAGCTGTTTTTT. Translated: CSAKDEDTGELFF.

As concerns this clonotype: A much larger clonotype is one base distant, so this may be a read error. This chain links TRBV6-5 with TRBJ2-1; no definite D call. This CDR3 comprises 15 residues. Germline lookup yields CDR1 MNHEY and CDR2 SVGAGI. CDR3 in DNA: TGTGCCAGCAGTTATAACCCGCCTTCCTACAATGGGCAGTTCTTC. Its protein is CASSYNPPSYNGQFF.

In this sample, this clonotype turned up a few times. The germline gene is not matched at one end of the junction; a read error may be the cause. The rearrangement links TRBV5-5 to TRBJ2-7; maybe TRBD1 (6 bases). The length of the CDR3 is 15 residues. CDR1 SGHKS and CDR2 YYEKEE come from the germline V gene (reference sequence). CDR3 sequence reads: CASSLDTGRFYGQYF. The CDR3 DNA sequence: TGTGCCAGCAGCTTGGATACAGGGAGATTCTACGGGCAGTACTTC.

The genes are TRBV4-2 and TRBJ2-7; tentatively, D is TRBD2 (5 bases). The CDR3 has 13 residues. V lost 1 base to trimming and J lost 7 bases, with 11 bases between them. Germline loops: CDR1 LGHNA, CDR2 YNFKEQ. The CDR3 protein is CASSQGQAEEQYF. CDR3 DNA sequence: TGTGCCAGCAGCCAAGGGCAAGCGGAGGAGCAGTACTTC.

V gene TRBV29-1 combines with J gene TRBJ2-5; D is unclear. Trimming pared 7 bases from V and 5 bases from J, leaving 14 bases between. The CDR3 spans 12 residues. Germline assignment: CDR1 SQVTM and CDR2 ANQGSEA. The CDR3 reads CSARDPLETQYF. The CDR3 DNA reads as TGCAGCGCCCGCGACCCGTTGGAGACCCAGTACTTC.

This clonotype was picked up a small number of times. The rearrangement joins TRBV29-1 to TRBJ2-1; D is unclear. The CDR3 consists of 15 residues. Germline CDR1 SQVTM, CDR2 ANQGSEA. Trimming stripped 0 bases from V and 0 bases from J, with 9 bases between. The DNA for the CDR3 is TGCAGCGTTGAAGATCGGCGGAGCTCCTACAATGAGCAGTTCTTC. As protein: CSVEDRRSSYNEQFF.

Only a few counts were recorded for this clonotype. The gene calls are TRBV12-3 or TRBV12-4 and TRBJ2-1, with 7 bases aligning to TRBD1. This CDR3 has 12 residues. Germline trimming cut 8 bases from V and 7 bases from J; bases unmatched to any gene: 5. The CDR3: CASGSQGNEQFF. The CDR3 DNA reads TGTGCCAGCGGGTCACAGGGGAATGAGCAGTTCTTC.

This chain uses TRBV11-2 with TRBJ1-1; possible D gene TRBD1, 5 bases. The CDR3 has 15 amino acids. V gave up 5 bases and J gave up 0 bases, with 13 bases separating them. Germline assignment: CDR1 SGHAT and CDR2 FQNNGV. Here the CDR3 reads CASSPGRAMNTEAFF. As DNA, the CDR3 is TGTGCCAGCAGCCCCGGCAGGGCCATGAACACTGAAGCTTTCTTT.

This clonotype was seen many times. The rearrangement joins TRBV30 to TRBJ2-2; D is undetermined. The ends were cut back, 3 bases at V and 7 bases at J, with 12 bases in the middle. The CDR3 spans 13 residues. Looked up from germline, CDR1 is GTSNPN and CDR2 is SVGIG (reference sequence). The CDR3 DNA follows: TGTGCCTGGAGCACTCAGCTAGGCGGGGAGCTGTTTTTT. It translates to CAWSTQLGGELFF.

This clonotype was seen more than once but under ten times. The chain is built from TRBV5-1 and TRBJ2-7; possibly TRBD2 for D (6 bases). Germline CDR1 SGHRS, CDR2 YFSETQ. CDR3 length equals 13 residues. V lost 2 bases, J lost 6 bases, and 12 bases lay in between. The CDR3 DNA reads as TGCGCCAGCAGCTTTGGGGGGACCTTCGAGCAGTACTTC. Protein: CASSFGGTFEQYF. Looking up the rest from reference TRBV5-1 and TRBJ2-7 gives the full variable domain: KAGVTQTPRYLIKTRGQQVTLSCSPISGHRSVSWYQQTPGQGLQFLFEYFSETQRNKGNFPGRFSGRQFSNSRSEMNVSTLELGDSALYLCASSFGGTFEQYFGPGTRLTVT.

This clonotype has a handful of counts. V and J are TRBV6-1 and TRBJ2-3; D possibly corresponds to TRBD2 (5 bases). Germline CDR1 is MNHNS and CDR2 is SASEGT. Trimming left V 6 bases short and J 2 bases short, with 12 bases between. The CDR3 is 14 amino acids. The CDR3: CASSAGIFTDTQYF. CDR3 DNA: TGTGCCAGCAGCGCCGGGATATTCACAGATACGCAGTATTTT.

Many counts were recorded for this clonotype. The V gene is TRBV12-3 or TRBV12-4, the J gene TRBJ2-1, with 8 positions matching TRBD2. V gave up 3 bases and J gave up 8 bases; unmatched junction bases: 12. CDR3 size: 16 residues. CDR3 amino acids: CASSFLAGRAFDEQFF. DNA for the CDR3: TGTGCCAGCAGTTTTCTGGCCGGGAGGGCTTTCGATGAGCAGTTCTTC.

This clonotype has only a few counts. The chain employs TRBV6-5 and TRBJ2-3; D remains ambiguous. Germline V gene lookup returns CDR1 MNHEY and CDR2 SVGAGI. CDR3 size: 14 residues. Trimming left V 2 bases short and J 5 bases short, with 11 bases between. CDR3 in amino acids: CASSYVRGGDTQYF. The CDR3 DNA is TGTGCCAGCAGTTACGTTCGAGGTGGAGATACGCAGTATTTT.